This T cell receptor beta chain was obtained from a study of T-cell memory formation after mild COVID-19. Deletions cut 0 bases from V and 9 bases from J, with 18 bases between. Germline lookup yields CDR1 MNHEY and CDR2 SVGEGT. This CDR3 spans 15 amino acids. Libraries for TCRalpha and TCRbeta carried sample barcodes and unique molecular identifiers via 5'RACE. One entry per CDR3 protein, called by TCRdb with MiXCR from the 5' RACE reads. The data show roughly 110,000 distinct CDR3 sequences, over 15% seen once. This clonotype appeared a few times. This clonotype originated in an adult woman who had mild COVID-19 (a few samples of this study predate the infection). Cell type and time point are not known. Sequencing was carried out using PBMCs or a T cell subset sorted from them (not recorded which). The chain carries TRBV6-2 or TRBV6-3 and TRBJ2-7; possibly TRBD1 for D (6 bases). Here the CDR3 DNA reads TGTGCCAGCAGTTACTCGGGGGACATGCCTCCGCGGCAGTACTTC. Amino acid sequence: CASSYSGDMPPRQYF.